A selection of T cell receptor beta chains follows, all from one sample in a study of cytomegalovirus exposure and HLA in healthy donors. Assay used: immunoSEQ multiplex PCR; TCRdb lists only in-frame clones, some missing. The sample consists of some 90,000 clones, around three quarters of them appearing once. Specimen: PBMCs. These receptors all come from a man in his 60s in good health and CMV-seronegative. The CDR3 runs from the conserved cysteine through the conserved F or W. Each record gives: clone size, J gene, V gene, D gene, CDR3 DNA, CDR3 protein. The D gene is left open where the match is weak. Size is stated for part of the rows, as once, few or many counts, or as a class when the clone is expanded.

clone size: -; J gene: TRBJ2-7; V gene: TRBV6-1; D gene: -; CDR3 DNA: TGTGCCAGCAGTGAATTTTCTATCCTCGAGCAGTACTTC; CDR3 protein: CASSEFSILEQYF
clone size: few; J gene: TRBJ2-5; V gene: TRBV2; D gene: -; CDR3 DNA: TGTGCCAGCAGTGAAACGCCAGGGCGCGGTGAGACCCAGTACTTC; CDR3 protein: CASSETPGRGETQYF
clone size: -; J gene: TRBJ2-3; V gene: TRBV19; D gene: TRBD1; CDR3 DNA: TGTGCCAGCCGTCCCGGGACAGGGATCACAGATACGCAGTATTTT; CDR3 protein: CASRPGTGITDTQYF
clone size: -; J gene: TRBJ1-1; V gene: TRBV6-6; D gene: -; CDR3 DNA: TGTGCCAGCAGATTACAGGGATCGAACACTGAAGCTTTCTTT; CDR3 protein: CASRLQGSNTEAFF
clone size: -; J gene: TRBJ2-1; V gene: TRBV7-2; D gene: TRBD2; CDR3 DNA: TGTGCCAGCAGCCCCCCCGGGACTAGCGGGAGCTGGTACAATGAGCAGTTCTTC; CDR3 protein: CASSPPGTSGSWYNEQFF
clone size: -; J gene: TRBJ1-5; V gene: TRBV11-2; D gene: TRBD1; CDR3 DNA: TGTGCCAGCCGCGACGTACTGGGCGGGACAGGGGGCAATCAGCCCCAGCATTTT; CDR3 protein: CASRDVLGGTGGNQPQHF
clone size: -; J gene: TRBJ2-5; V gene: TRBV5-4; D gene: TRBD2; CDR3 DNA: TGTGCCAGCAGCTTTAGCGGGGGGTGGCGTAAAGAGACCCAGTACTTC; CDR3 protein: CASSFSGGWRKETQYF
clone size: once; J gene: TRBJ1-3; V gene: TRBV11-2; D gene: -; CDR3 DNA: TGTGCCAGCAGCCCCGCGGGGATTGGAAACACCATATATTTT; CDR3 protein: CASSPAGIGNTIYF
clone size: -; J gene: TRBJ2-2; V gene: TRBV7-2; D gene: -; CDR3 DNA: TGTGCCAGCAGCCCCATGGCTTTGGCCTCGAACCCCGGGGAGCTGTTTTTT; CDR3 protein: CASSPMALASNPGELFF
clone size: -; J gene: TRBJ2-1; V gene: TRBV5-4; D gene: TRBD1; CDR3 DNA: TGTGCCGGACAGGGTCCGTTGGATGAGCAGTTCTTC; CDR3 protein: CAGQGPLDEQFF
clone size: -; J gene: TRBJ2-7; V gene: TRBV6-4; D gene: -; CDR3 DNA: TGTGCCAGCAGCGACCGCGAGGGGGACGAGCAGTACTTC; CDR3 protein: CASSDREGDEQYF
clone size: -; J gene: TRBJ2-2; V gene: TRBV29-1; D gene: TRBD2; CDR3 DNA: TGCAGCGTTGAATGGGGGGGGAACACCGGGGAGCTGTTTTTT; CDR3 protein: CSVEWGGNTGELFF
clone size: -; J gene: TRBJ2-3; V gene: TRBV7-2; D gene: TRBD2; CDR3 DNA: TGTGCCAGCAGCTTGACTAGCGGGGGATACAGCACAGATACGCAGTATTTT; CDR3 protein: CASSLTSGGYSTDTQYF
clone size: -; J gene: TRBJ2-2; V gene: TRBV28; D gene: -; CDR3 DNA: TGTGCCAGCAGGAGGACAAACACCGGGGAGCTGTTTTTT; CDR3 protein: CASRRTNTGELFF
clone size: -; J gene: TRBJ2-2; V gene: TRBV6-1; D gene: TRBD1; CDR3 DNA: TGTGCCAGCAGCCTGGGACAGCTCACCGGGGAGCTGTTTTTT; CDR3 protein: CASSLGQLTGELFF
clone size: -; J gene: TRBJ2-1; V gene: TRBV11-2; D gene: -; CDR3 DNA: TGTGCCAGCACCGACAGTGGCTACAATGAGCAGTTCTTC; CDR3 protein: CASTDSGYNEQFF
clone size: -; J gene: TRBJ2-1; V gene: TRBV6-5; D gene: TRBD1; CDR3 DNA: TGTGCCAGCAGAACAGGGGGGCCTATACATGACGAGCAGTTCTTC; CDR3 protein: CASRTGGPIHDEQFF
clone size: -; J gene: TRBJ1-5; V gene: TRBV28; D gene: -; CDR3 DNA: TGTGCCAGCAGTTTATTGGGCCAAATCCATAGCAATCAGCCCCAGCATTTT; CDR3 protein: CASSLLGQIHSNQPQHF
clone size: few; J gene: TRBJ1-5; V gene: TRBV28; D gene: -; CDR3 DNA: TGTGCCAGCAGTTTAGGAGCCATTGATCAGCCCCAGCATTTT; CDR3 protein: CASSLGAIDQPQHF
clone size: -; J gene: TRBJ2-1; V gene: TRBV6-1; D gene: -; CDR3 DNA: TGTGCTAGCGGTTCCAGCTCCTACAATGAGCAGTTCTTC; CDR3 protein: CASGSSSYNEQFF
clone size: few; J gene: TRBJ1-1; V gene: TRBV2; D gene: -; CDR3 DNA: TGTGCCAGCATTCCGACGGAGATGAACACTGAAGCTTTCTTT; CDR3 protein: CASIPTEMNTEAFF
clone size: -; J gene: TRBJ2-6; V gene: TRBV5-1; D gene: TRBD1; CDR3 DNA: TGCGCCAGCAAGACAGGGCTGCCTGGGGCCAACGTCCTGACTTTC; CDR3 protein: CASKTGLPGANVLTF
clone size: -; J gene: TRBJ1-1; V gene: TRBV19; D gene: TRBD1; CDR3 DNA: TGTGCCAGTAGTGCGCAGGGGGACACTGAAGCTTTCTTT; CDR3 protein: CASSAQGDTEAFF
clone size: -; J gene: TRBJ2-7; V gene: TRBV18; D gene: -; CDR3 DNA: TGTGCCAGCTCACACAACGCGGGTTCATCCTACGAGCAGTACTTC; CDR3 protein: CASSHNAGSSYEQYF
clone size: -; J gene: TRBJ1-2; V gene: TRBV4-3; D gene: -; CDR3 DNA: TGCGCCAGCAGCCAAGGGGCAGCCTATGGCTACACCTTC; CDR3 protein: CASSQGAAYGYTF
clone size: few; J gene: TRBJ2-5; V gene: TRBV19; D gene: -; CDR3 DNA: TGTGCCAGTAGTATAGGTCAGGAGACCCAGTACTTC; CDR3 protein: CASSIGQETQYF
clone size: -; J gene: TRBJ2-2; V gene: TRBV6-1; D gene: -; CDR3 DNA: TGTGCCAGCAGTGGATACATAGCGGCGAACACCGGGGAGCTGTTTTTT; CDR3 protein: CASSGYIAANTGELFF
clone size: -; J gene: TRBJ2-7; V gene: TRBV12-2; D gene: -; CDR3 DNA: TGTGCAAGTCGCTCACAGATCTCCTACGAGCAGTACTTC; CDR3 protein: CASRSQISYEQYF
clone size: -; J gene: TRBJ2-5; V gene: TRBV19; D gene: TRBD2; CDR3 DNA: TGTGCCAGTAGTACCACCGCGGGAGGGACCCAAGAGACCCAGTACTTC; CDR3 protein: CASSTTAGGTQETQYF
clone size: few; J gene: TRBJ1-5; V gene: TRBV9; D gene: -; CDR3 DNA: TGTGCCAGCAGCCTGACGGACATAGGCAATCAGCCCCAGCATTTT; CDR3 protein: CASSLTDIGNQPQHF
clone size: -; J gene: TRBJ2-3; V gene: TRBV5-1; D gene: TRBD2; CDR3 DNA: TGCGCCAGCAGCCCTAGCGGGAGGGTCGCAGATACGCAGTATTTT; CDR3 protein: CASSPSGRVADTQYF
clone size: -; J gene: TRBJ2-5; V gene: TRBV5-4; D gene: -; CDR3 DNA: TGTGCCAGCAGCTTGGTGGAGCAAGAGACCCAGTACTTC; CDR3 protein: CASSLVEQETQYF
clone size: -; J gene: TRBJ2-7; V gene: TRBV30; D gene: -; CDR3 DNA: TGTGCCTGGAGTGCCGGCCAGGGGGGTTACGAGCAGTACTTC; CDR3 protein: CAWSAGQGGYEQYF
clone size: -; J gene: TRBJ2-2; V gene: TRBV10-3; D gene: TRBD2; CDR3 DNA: TGTGCCATCAGTGAGGCGGGAGGAGGAATGGCCGGGGAGCTGTTTTTT; CDR3 protein: CAISEAGGGMAGELFF
clone size: -; J gene: TRBJ1-1; V gene: TRBV4-3; D gene: -; CDR3 DNA: TGCGCCAGCAGCCACGGGGCGGGGGGGAGCAGGACTGAAGCTTTCTTT; CDR3 protein: CASSHGAGGSRTEAFF
clone size: -; J gene: TRBJ1-1; V gene: TRBV27; D gene: TRBD1; CDR3 DNA: TGTGCCAGCATCCCGGGACAGGTCACGAGATGGACTGAAGCTTTCTTT; CDR3 protein: CASIPGQVTRWTEAFF
clone size: -; J gene: TRBJ1-2; V gene: TRBV7-9; D gene: TRBD1; CDR3 DNA: TGTGCCAGCAGCAGGGGGGACAGGGGAGACTACACCTTC; CDR3 protein: CASSRGDRGDYTF
clone size: -; J gene: TRBJ1-1; V gene: TRBV9; D gene: TRBD1; CDR3 DNA: TGTGCCAGCAGCGTAGGGGACAGGGGGCACACTGAAGCTTTCTTT; CDR3 protein: CASSVGDRGHTEAFF
clone size: -; J gene: TRBJ2-3; V gene: TRBV6-5; D gene: -; CDR3 DNA: TGTGCCAGCGAGGGTATGGATACGCAGTATTTT; CDR3 protein: CASEGMDTQYF
clone size: few; J gene: TRBJ2-7; V gene: TRBV29-1; D gene: TRBD2; CDR3 DNA: TGCAGCGACTCCGGGACTAGCTGTCAGTCCTACGAGCAGTACTTC; CDR3 protein: CSDSGTSCQSYEQYF
clone size: -; J gene: TRBJ1-5; V gene: TRBV4-2; D gene: TRBD1; CDR3 DNA: TGTGCCAGCAGCCGACAGGGCGCAGATAGCAATCAGCCCCAGCATTTT; CDR3 protein: CASSRQGADSNQPQHF
clone size: -; J gene: TRBJ2-5; V gene: TRBV7-9; D gene: -; CDR3 DNA: TGTTCCAGCAGCTTACTCGCCCCGGGCGGGCGGGAGACCCAGTACTTC; CDR3 protein: CSSSLLAPGGRETQYF
clone size: few; J gene: TRBJ1-4; V gene: TRBV7-2; D gene: -; CDR3 DNA: TGTGCCAGCAGCGGCGGGCCCGAGACAACTAATGAAAAACTGTTTTTT; CDR3 protein: CASSGGPETTNEKLFF
clone size: -; J gene: TRBJ2-5; V gene: TRBV29-1; D gene: -; CDR3 DNA: TGCAGCGTTGTCCTAGGCGGACACTTCAGGGAGACCCAGTACTTC; CDR3 protein: CSVVLGGHFRETQYF
clone size: -; J gene: TRBJ2-1; V gene: TRBV5-1; D gene: -; CDR3 DNA: TGCGCCAGCAGCTTGGATGGCCAGGGCCCTAATGAGCAGTTCTTC; CDR3 protein: CASSLDGQGPNEQFF
clone size: -; J gene: TRBJ2-5; V gene: TRBV4-1; D gene: TRBD2; CDR3 DNA: TGCGCCAGCAGCCAAGACACGCGGGGGATGAGGCAAGAGACCCAGTACTTC; CDR3 protein: CASSQDTRGMRQETQYF
clone size: few; J gene: TRBJ2-3; V gene: TRBV27; D gene: TRBD2; CDR3 DNA: TGTGCCAGCAGTCTCATTACAGCGGGAGGGCCAGATACGCAGTATTTT; CDR3 protein: CASSLITAGGPDTQYF
clone size: -; J gene: TRBJ2-5; V gene: TRBV5-1; D gene: -; CDR3 DNA: TGCGCCAGCAGCCGGGCGGGCCAGGGGTTAGAGACCCAGTACTTC; CDR3 protein: CASSRAGQGLETQYF
clone size: -; J gene: TRBJ2-2; V gene: TRBV10-1; D gene: TRBD2; CDR3 DNA: TGCGCCAGCAGTGATGGGCTAGCGGCGAACACCGGGGAGCTGTTTTTT; CDR3 protein: CASSDGLAANTGELFF
clone size: -; J gene: TRBJ1-1; V gene: TRBV28; D gene: -; CDR3 DNA: TGTGCCTGCAACCAGGGAGGCACTGAAGCTTTCTTT; CDR3 protein: CACNQGGTEAFF
clone size: -; J gene: TRBJ2-1; V gene: TRBV6-5; D gene: TRBD1; CDR3 DNA: TGTGCCAGCGGGACAGGGGGCGCCCCCTACAATGAGCAGTTCTTC; CDR3 protein: CASGTGGAPYNEQFF
clone size: few; J gene: TRBJ2-3; V gene: TRBV9; D gene: -; CDR3 DNA: TGTGCCAGCAGCGTAGCTCAGGGGGGAGGAGATACGCAGTATTTT; CDR3 protein: CASSVAQGGGDTQYF
clone size: -; J gene: TRBJ2-7; V gene: TRBV7-9; D gene: TRBD1; CDR3 DNA: TGTGCCAGCAGCTTAGGGGACAGCTTCTCCTACGAGCAGTACTTC; CDR3 protein: CASSLGDSFSYEQYF
clone size: -; J gene: TRBJ2-7; V gene: TRBV19; D gene: TRBD2; CDR3 DNA: TGTGCCAGTAGTGAGACTAGCGGGAGGGCTTACGAGCAGTACTTC; CDR3 protein: CASSETSGRAYEQYF
clone size: -; J gene: TRBJ2-7; V gene: TRBV7-2; D gene: -; CDR3 DNA: TGTGCCAGCAGTCTCTGGGGGGGGGCATCGCAGGAGCAGTACTTC; CDR3 protein: CASSLWGGASQEQYF
clone size: -; J gene: TRBJ1-6; V gene: TRBV5-4; D gene: TRBD1; CDR3 DNA: TGTGCCAGCAGCTCGAACGCCCAGGGGGCCGGGAGATCACCCCTCCACTTT; CDR3 protein: CASSSNAQGAGRSPLHF
clone size: -; J gene: TRBJ1-5; V gene: TRBV7-8; D gene: TRBD1; CDR3 DNA: TGTGCCAGCAGCTTATTTGAACAGGGGGGCCAGCCCCAGCATTTT; CDR3 protein: CASSLFEQGGQPQHF
clone size: once; J gene: TRBJ1-5; V gene: TRBV5-5; D gene: TRBD1; CDR3 DNA: TGTGCCAGCAGCTTGTCCGGACAGGGCAATCAGCCCCAGCATTTT; CDR3 protein: CASSLSGQGNQPQHF
clone size: -; J gene: TRBJ2-1; V gene: TRBV28; D gene: TRBD2; CDR3 DNA: TGTGCCAGCAGTTTAGGTCTAGCGGGAGTCAATGAGCAGTTCTTC; CDR3 protein: CASSLGLAGVNEQFF